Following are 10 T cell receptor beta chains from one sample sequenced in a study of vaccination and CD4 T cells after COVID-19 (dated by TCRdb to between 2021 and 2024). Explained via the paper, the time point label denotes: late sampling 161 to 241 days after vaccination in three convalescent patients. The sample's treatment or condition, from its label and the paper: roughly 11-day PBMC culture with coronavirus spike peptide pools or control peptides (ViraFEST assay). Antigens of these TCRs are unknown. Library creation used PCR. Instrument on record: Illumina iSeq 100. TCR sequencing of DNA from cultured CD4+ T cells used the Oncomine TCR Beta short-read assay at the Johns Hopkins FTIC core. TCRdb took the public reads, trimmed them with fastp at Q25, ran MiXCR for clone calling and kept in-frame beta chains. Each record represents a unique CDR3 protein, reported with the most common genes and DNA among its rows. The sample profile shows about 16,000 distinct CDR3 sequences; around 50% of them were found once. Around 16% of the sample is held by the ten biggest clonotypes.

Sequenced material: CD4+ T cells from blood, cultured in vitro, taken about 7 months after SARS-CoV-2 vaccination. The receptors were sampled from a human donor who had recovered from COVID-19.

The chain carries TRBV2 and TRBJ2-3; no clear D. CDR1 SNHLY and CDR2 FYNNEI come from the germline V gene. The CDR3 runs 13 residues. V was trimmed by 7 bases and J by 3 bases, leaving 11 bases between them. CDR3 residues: CASTVPLTDTQYF. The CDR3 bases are TGTGCCAGCACGGTTCCGTTGACAGATACGCAGTATTTT.

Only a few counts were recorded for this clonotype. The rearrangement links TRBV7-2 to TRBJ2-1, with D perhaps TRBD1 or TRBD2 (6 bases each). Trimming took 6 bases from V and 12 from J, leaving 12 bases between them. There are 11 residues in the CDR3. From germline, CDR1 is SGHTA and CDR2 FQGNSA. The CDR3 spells CASREGTWQFF. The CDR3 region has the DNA TGTGCCAGCAGGGAGGGGACATGGCAGTTCTTC.

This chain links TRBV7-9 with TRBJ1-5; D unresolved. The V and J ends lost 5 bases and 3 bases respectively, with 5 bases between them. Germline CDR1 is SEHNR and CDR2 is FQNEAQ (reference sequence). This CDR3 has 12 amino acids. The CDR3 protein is CASSLINQPQHF. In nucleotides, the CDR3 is TGTGCCAGCAGCCTAATCAATCAGCCCCAGCATTTT.

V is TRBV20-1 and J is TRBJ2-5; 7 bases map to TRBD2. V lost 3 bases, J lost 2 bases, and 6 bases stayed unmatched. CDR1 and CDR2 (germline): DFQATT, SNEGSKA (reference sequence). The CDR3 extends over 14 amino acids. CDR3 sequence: CSASPPGLQETQYF. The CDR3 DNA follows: TGCAGTGCTAGTCCCCCGGGACTACAAGAGACCCAGTACTTC.

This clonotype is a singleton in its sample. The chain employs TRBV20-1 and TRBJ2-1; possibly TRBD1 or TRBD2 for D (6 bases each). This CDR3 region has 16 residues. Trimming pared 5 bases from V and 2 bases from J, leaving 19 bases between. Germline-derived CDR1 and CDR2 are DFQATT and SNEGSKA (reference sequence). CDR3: CSAFLGASAAYNEQFF. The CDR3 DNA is TGCAGTGCTTTCTTGGGGGCTAGCGCGGCCTACAATGAGCAGTTCTTC.

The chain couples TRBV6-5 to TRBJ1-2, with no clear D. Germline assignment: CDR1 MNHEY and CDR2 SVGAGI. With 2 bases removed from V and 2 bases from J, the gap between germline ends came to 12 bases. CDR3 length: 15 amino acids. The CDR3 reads CASSYVWSRNYGYTF. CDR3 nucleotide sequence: TGTGCCAGCAGTTACGTATGGTCCAGGAACTATGGCTACACCTTC.

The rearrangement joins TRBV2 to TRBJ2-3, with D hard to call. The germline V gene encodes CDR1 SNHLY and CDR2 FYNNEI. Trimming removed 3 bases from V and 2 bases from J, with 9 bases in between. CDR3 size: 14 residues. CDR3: CASSEAVYTDTQYF. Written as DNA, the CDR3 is TGTGCCAGCAGTGAGGCTGTGTACACAGATACGCAGTATTTT.

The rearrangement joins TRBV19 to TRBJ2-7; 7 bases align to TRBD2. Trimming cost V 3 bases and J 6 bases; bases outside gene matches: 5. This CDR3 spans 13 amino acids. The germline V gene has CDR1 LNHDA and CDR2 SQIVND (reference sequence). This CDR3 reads CASSILGEGEQYF. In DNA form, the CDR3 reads TGTGCCAGTAGTATCCTAGGGGAGGGCGAGCAGTACTTC.

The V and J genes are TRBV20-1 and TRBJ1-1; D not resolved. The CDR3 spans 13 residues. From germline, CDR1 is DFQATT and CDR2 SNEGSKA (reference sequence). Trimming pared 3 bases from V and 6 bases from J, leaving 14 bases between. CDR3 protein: CSASWVGFAEAFF. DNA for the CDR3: TGCAGTGCTAGTTGGGTTGGTTTCGCTGAAGCTTTCTTT.

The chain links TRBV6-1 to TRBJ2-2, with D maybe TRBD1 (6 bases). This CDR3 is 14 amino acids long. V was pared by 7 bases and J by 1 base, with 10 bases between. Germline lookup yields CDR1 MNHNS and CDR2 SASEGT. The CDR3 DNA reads TGTGCCAGCAAAATGGACAGGAACACCGGGGAGCTGTTTTTT. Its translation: CASKMDRNTGELFF.